Only one count was recorded for the clone carrying this T cell receptor (beta chain). The sample comes from a study of blood T cell repertoires in COVID-19. Study-wide background: The analysed material was cDNA or gDNA that came from T cells, B-cell-depleted T cells, or PBMCs.

Only in-frame clones appear in the TCRdb table, and some are missing; sequencing was by immunoSEQ multiplex PCR. The sample lists fewer than 200,000 clones, 90% to 95% occurring once. Germline V gives CDR1 SGHNT, CDR2 YYREEE (reference sequence). CDR3 length equals 18 residues. J gave up 9 bases and V 0 bases, and 12 bases lay outside the gene matches. Sequenced: peripheral blood. The chain links TRBV5-4 to TRBJ1-6, with 10 bases lining up with TRBD1. The clonotype was recovered from a woman aged 45 to 65 with acute or convalescent COVID-19. This CDR3 reads CASSLAISGTGVSSPLHF. The CDR3 DNA follows: TGTGCCAGCAGCTTGGCCATATCCGGGACAGGGGTTTCTTCACCCCTCCACTTT.